The entry below gives a single T cell receptor (beta chain) sequence along with its context. Its antigen remains unknown. The donors were in the approximately 120-subject validation cohort; that cohort was separate from the roughly 700-subject first cohort. TCRdb's table, derived via immunoSEQ multiplex PCR, lists solely in-frame clones and lacks some. The data contain tens of thousands of clones, 96% of them singletons. This record comes from a study of cytomegalovirus exposure and HLA in healthy donors. Notes on the study in general: Most TCRs appeared rarely, but some public TCRs recurred in many donors. In vitro assays verified that a few CMV-associated chains recognized CMV antigens specifically.

V was cut by 1 base and J by 5 bases, with 12 bases left in between. Germline values: CDR1 SGHTA, CDR2 FQGNSA. The CDR3 consists of 15 residues. The clonotype originates from a woman aged 18-30 years in good health and CMV-seropositive. The J gene is TRBJ2-1, the V gene TRBV7-2; a weak D match, TRBD1 (6 bases). Input material: PBMCs. The DNA of the CDR3 is TGTGCCAGCAGCTTAGACGGGACAAGGAACAATGAGCAGTTCTTC. As protein: CASSLDGTRNNEQFF.